Sequencing of this TCR beta chain was carried out in a study of identical twins. Healthy Caucasian donors formed the entire cohort. Findings and caveats of the study: For cord blood, abundant beta clonotypes had fewer insertions, unlike memory repertoires, which showed none. Cross-sectional statistics underpinned the conclusions; the same donors were not followed.

A note on this clonotype: What it binds is not known. A junction end diverges from the germline sequence, so it may reflect a read error.

The germline V gene has CDR1 SGHRS and CDR2 YFSETQ. The CDR3 consists of 14 residues. Template switching added a universal primer binding site, and final cDNA carried unique molecular identifiers. A single record per CDR3 protein comes from TCRdb applying MiXCR to the 5' RACE reads. Among 1,800,000 or so distinct CDR3 sequences listed, about 30% were seen once. Sequencing was carried out using cord blood. The chain joins TRBV5-1 to TRBJ1-2; D remains ambiguous. This TCR was sampled from a newborn girl in good health. In DNA form, the CDR3 reads TGCGCCAGCAGCTTGGTGGGTGGAGGAGATGGCCACACCTTC. Amino acid sequence: CASSLVGGGDGHTF.